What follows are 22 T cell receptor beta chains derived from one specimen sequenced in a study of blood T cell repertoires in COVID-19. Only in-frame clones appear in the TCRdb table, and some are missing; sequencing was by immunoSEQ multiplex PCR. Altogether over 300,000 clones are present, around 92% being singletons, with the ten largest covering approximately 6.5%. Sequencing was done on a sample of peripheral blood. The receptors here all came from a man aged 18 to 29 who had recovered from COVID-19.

CDR3 nucleotides: TGTGCCAGCTCACCAGGGCAGGCCGTTGTCTACGAGCAGTACTTC. It is translated as CASSPGQAVVYEQYF. This chain joins TRBV18 and TRBJ2-7; D not certain. The CDR3 has 15 residues. The V and J ends lost 2 bases and 3 bases respectively, with 14 bases between them. Germline V gene lookup returns CDR1 KGHSH and CDR2 LQKENI.

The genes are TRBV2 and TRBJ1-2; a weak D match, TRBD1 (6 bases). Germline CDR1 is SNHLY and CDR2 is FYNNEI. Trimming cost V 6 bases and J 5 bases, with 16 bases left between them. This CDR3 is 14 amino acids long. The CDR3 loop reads CASSSTGFGYGYTF. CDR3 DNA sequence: TGTGCCAGCAGCAGTACAGGGTTCGGGTATGGCTACACCTTC.

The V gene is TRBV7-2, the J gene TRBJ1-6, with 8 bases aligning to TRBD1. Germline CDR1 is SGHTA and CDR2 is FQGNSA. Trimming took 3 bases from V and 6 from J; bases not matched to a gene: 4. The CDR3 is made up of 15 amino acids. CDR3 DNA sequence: TGTGCCAGCAGCTTTGGACAGGGAACTAATTCACCCCTCCACTTT. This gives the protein CASSFGQGTNSPLHF.

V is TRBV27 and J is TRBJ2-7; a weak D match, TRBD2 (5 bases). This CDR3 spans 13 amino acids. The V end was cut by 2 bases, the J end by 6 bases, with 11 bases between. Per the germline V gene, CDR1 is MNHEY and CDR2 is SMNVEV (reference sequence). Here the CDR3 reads CASSLNGVAEQYF. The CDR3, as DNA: TGTGCCAGCAGTTTAAACGGGGTCGCCGAGCAGTACTTC.

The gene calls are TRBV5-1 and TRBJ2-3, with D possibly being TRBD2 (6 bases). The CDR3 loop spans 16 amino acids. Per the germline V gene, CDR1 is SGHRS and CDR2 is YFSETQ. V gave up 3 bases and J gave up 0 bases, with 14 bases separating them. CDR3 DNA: TGCGCCAGCAGCTCCCGGACCGGGACTAGCACAGATACGCAGTATTTT. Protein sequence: CASSSRTGTSTDTQYF.

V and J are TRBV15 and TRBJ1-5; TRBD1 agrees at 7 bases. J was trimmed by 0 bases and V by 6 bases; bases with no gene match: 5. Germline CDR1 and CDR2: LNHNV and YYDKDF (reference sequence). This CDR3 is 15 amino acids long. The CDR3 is CATRGGQTSNQPQHF. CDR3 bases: TGTGCCACCAGAGGGGGACAGACTAGCAATCAGCCCCAGCATTTT.

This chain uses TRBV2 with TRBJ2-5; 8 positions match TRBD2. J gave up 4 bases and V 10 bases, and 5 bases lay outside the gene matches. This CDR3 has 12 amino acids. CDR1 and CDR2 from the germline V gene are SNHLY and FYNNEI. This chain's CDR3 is CATRGGPETQYF. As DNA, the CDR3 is TGTGCCACCCGGGGGGGCCCAGAGACCCAGTACTTC.

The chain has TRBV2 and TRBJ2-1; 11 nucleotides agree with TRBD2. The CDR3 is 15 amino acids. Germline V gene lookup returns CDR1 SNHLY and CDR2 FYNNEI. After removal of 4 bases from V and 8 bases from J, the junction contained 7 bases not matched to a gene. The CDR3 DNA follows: TGTGCCAGCAGTGGCGAGGAACTAGCGGGAGATGAGCAGTTCTTC. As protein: CASSGEELAGDEQFF.

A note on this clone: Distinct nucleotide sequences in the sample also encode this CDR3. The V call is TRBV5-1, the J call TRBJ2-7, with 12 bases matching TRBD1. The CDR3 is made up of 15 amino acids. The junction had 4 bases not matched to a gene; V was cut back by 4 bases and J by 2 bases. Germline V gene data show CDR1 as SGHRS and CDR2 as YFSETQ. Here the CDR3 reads CASSQGTGGPYEQYF. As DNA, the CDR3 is TGCGCCAGCAGCCAAGGGACAGGGGGCCCCTACGAGCAGTACTTC. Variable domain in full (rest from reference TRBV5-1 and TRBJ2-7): KAGVTQTPRYLIKTRGQQVTLSCSPISGHRSVSWYQQTPGQGLQFLFEYFSETQRNKGNFPGRFSGRQFSNSRSEMNVSTLELGDSALYLCASSQGTGGPYEQYFGPGTRLTVT.

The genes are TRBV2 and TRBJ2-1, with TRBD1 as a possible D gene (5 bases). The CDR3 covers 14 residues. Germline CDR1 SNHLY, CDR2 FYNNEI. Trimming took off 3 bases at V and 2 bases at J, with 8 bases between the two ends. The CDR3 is CASSDLTAYNEQFF. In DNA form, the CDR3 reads TGTGCCAGCAGTGATTTGACAGCCTACAATGAGCAGTTCTTC.

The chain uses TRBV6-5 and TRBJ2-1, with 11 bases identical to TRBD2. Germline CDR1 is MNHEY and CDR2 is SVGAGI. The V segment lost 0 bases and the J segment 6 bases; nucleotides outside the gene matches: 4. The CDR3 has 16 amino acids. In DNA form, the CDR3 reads TGTGCCAGCAGTTACTCTGTAGCGGGGGGGCCCAATGAGCAGTTCTTC. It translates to CASSYSVAGGPNEQFF.

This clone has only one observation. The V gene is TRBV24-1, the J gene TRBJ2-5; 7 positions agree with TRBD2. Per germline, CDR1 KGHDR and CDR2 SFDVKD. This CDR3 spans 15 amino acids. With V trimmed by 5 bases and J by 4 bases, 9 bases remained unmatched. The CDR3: CATSVGGGEGETQYF. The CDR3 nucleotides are TGTGCCACCAGTGTGGGCGGGGGAGAGGGAGAGACCCAGTACTTC.

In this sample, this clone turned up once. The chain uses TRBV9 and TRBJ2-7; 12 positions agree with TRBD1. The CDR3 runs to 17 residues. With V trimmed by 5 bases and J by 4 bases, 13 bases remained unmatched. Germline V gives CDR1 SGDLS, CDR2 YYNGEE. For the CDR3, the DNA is TGTGCCAGCAGTCCCGGGACAGGGGGCATGCGTGGGTACGAGCAGTACTTC. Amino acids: CASSPGTGGMRGYEQYF.

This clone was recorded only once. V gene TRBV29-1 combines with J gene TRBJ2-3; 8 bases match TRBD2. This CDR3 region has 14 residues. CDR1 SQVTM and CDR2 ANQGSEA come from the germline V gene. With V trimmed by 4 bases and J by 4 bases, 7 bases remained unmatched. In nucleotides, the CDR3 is TGCAGCGTTGTTGAGCCGGGAGGGCCAGATACGCAGTATTTT. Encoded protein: CSVVEPGGPDTQYF.

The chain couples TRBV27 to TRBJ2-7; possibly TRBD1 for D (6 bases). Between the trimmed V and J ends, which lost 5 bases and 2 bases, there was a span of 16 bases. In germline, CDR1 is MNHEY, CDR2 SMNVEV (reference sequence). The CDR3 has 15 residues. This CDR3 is CASSPPDRPPYEQYF. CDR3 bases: TGTGCCAGCAGTCCCCCGGACAGACCCCCCTACGAGCAGTACTTC.

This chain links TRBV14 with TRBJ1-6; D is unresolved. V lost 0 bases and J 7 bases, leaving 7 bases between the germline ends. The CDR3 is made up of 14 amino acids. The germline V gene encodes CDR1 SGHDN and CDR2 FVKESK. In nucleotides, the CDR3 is TGTGCCAGCAGCCAAGATTGGCGGAATTCACCCCTCCACTTT. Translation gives CASSQDWRNSPLHF.

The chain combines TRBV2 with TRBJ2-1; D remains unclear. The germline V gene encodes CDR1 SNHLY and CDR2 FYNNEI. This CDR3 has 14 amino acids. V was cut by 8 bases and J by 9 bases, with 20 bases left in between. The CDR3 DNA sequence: TGTGCCAGCGCGAGCGTATCCCACCAAGGTGAGCAGTTCTTC. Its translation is CASASVSHQGEQFF.

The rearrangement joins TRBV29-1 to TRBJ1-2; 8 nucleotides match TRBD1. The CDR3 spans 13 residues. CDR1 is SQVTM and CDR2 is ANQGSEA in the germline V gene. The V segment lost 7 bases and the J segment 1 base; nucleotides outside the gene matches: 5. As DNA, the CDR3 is TGCAGCGATCGGGACAGGTATAACTATGGCTACACCTTC. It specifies CSDRDRYNYGYTF.

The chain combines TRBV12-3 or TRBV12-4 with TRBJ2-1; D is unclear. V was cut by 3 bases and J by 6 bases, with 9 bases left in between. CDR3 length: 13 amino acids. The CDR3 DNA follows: TGTGCCAGCAGTTTGAGGCTTATCAATGAGCAGTTCTTC. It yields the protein CASSLRLINEQFF.

CDR3 protein: CASSLQGTTEAFF. Here the CDR3 DNA reads TGTGCCAGCAGCCTACAGGGGACCACTGAAGCTTTCTTT. The rearrangement uses TRBV7-3 and TRBJ1-1; 7 bases are a match to TRBD1. With V trimmed by 5 bases and J by 4 bases, 4 bases remained unmatched. The CDR3 covers 13 residues. The germline gives CDR1 SGHTA, CDR2 FQGTGA.

CDR3 residues: CASSLRTGGTDTQYF. The CDR3 DNA reads TGTGCCAGCAGCTTGCGGACAGGGGGCACAGATACGCAGTATTTT. This chain joins TRBV9 and TRBJ2-3; TRBD1 aligns across 9 bases. The CDR3 sequence is 15 residues long. CDR1 and CDR2 from the germline V gene are SGDLS and YYNGEE. The V and J ends lost 4 bases and 1 base, in that order; junction bases with no gene match: 4.

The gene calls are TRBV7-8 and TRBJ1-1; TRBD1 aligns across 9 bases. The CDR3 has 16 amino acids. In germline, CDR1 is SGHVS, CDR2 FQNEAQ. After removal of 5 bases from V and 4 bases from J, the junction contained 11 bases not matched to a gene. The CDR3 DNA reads TGTGCCAGCAGCACATACCGGGACAGGGTCCTCACTGAAGCTTTCTTT. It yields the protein CASSTYRDRVLTEAFF.